The next 2 T cell receptor beta chains were all read from a single sample in a study of CD4 T cells in relation to SARS-CoV-2 and coronaviruses. These receptors' antigens are unknown. Method: immunoSEQ multiplex PCR; TCRdb's copy keeps in-frame clones and lacks some. This table holds around 20,000 clones, about 74% found once. Unexposed donor CD4+ T cells date from about 2011-2018, before the COVID-19 pandemic. The cells were cultured for around ten days before CD4+ T cells were isolated. Sequencing used CD4+ T cells from PBMCs, cultured in vitro. Source of these receptors: a human donor in good health.

This clone was seen once. V gene TRBV21-1 combines with J gene TRBJ2-5; TRBD1 reflects the table's D call only, with no check against the DNA. TRBV21-1 is given as a pseudogene. The CDR3 length is 16 residues. CDR3 in amino acids: CASSKAGQGAKETQYF. The CDR3 DNA is TGTGCCAGCAGCAAAGCCGGACAGGGGGCGAAAGAGACCCAGTACTTC.

V gene TRBV7-9 combines with J gene TRBJ2-5, with D unclear. The V gene's germline CDR1 is SEHNR and CDR2 FQNEAQ (reference sequence). Trimming shortened V by 8 bases and J by 2 bases, and 12 bases separated the two germline ends. The CDR3 sequence is 13 residues long. The CDR3 sequence: CASSMSNQETQYF. CDR3 sequence (DNA): TGTGCCAGCTCTATGAGCAATCAAGAGACCCAGTACTTC.